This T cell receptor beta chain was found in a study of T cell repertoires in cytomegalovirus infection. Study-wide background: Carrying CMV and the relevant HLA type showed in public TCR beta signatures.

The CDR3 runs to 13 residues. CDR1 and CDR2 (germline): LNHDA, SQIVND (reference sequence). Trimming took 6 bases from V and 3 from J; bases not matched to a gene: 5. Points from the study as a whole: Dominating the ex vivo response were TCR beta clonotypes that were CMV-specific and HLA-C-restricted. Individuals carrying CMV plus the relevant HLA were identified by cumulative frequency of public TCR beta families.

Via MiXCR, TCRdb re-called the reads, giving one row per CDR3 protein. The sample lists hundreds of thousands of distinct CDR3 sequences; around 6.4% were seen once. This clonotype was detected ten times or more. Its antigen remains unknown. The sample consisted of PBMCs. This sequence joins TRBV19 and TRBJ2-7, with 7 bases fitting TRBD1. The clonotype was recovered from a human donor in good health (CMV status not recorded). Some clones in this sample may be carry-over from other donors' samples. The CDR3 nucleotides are TGTGCCAGTAGCAGGGACAGCAACTACGAGCAGTACTTC. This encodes CASSRDSNYEQYF.